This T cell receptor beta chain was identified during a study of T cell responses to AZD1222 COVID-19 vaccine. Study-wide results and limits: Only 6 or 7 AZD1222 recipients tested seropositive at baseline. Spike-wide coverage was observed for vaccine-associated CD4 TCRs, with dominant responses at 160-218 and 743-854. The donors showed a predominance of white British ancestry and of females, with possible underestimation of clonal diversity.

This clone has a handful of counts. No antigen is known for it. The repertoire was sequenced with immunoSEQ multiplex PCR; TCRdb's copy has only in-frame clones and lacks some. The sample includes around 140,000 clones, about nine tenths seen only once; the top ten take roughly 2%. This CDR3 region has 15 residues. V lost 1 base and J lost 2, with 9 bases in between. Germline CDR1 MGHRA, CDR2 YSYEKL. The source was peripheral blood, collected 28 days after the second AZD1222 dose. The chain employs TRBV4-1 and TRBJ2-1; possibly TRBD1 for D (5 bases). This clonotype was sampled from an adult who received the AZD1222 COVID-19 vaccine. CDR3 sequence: CASSQGQGTYNEQFF. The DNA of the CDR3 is TGCGCCAGCAGCCAAGGCCAGGGTACCTACAATGAGCAGTTCTTC.